Below are 16 T cell receptor beta chains sequenced from a single sample in a study of blood T cell repertoires in COVID-19. The method was immunoSEQ multiplex PCR; TCRdb's version includes in-frame clones alone and lacks a portion of them. The repertoire holds some 270,000 clones, with 85% as singletons. Sequenced sample: PBMCs or T cells enriched from blood (not recorded which). Source of these receptors: a woman in her forties or fifties who had been exposed to COVID-19.

J is TRBJ2-7 and V is TRBV10-3, with TRBD1 identical over 9 bases. Trimming took 5 bases from V and 9 from J; bases not matched to a gene: 8. CDR3 length: 13 residues. Germline CDR1 is ENHRY and CDR2 is SYGVKD. In DNA form, the CDR3 reads TGTGCCATCAGTAGGACAGGGGAGGGGTGGCAGTACTTC. This encodes CAISRTGEGWQYF.

The V and J genes are TRBV19 and TRBJ1-6, with TRBD1 matching 7 bases. The junction had 3 bases not matched to a gene; V was cut back by 8 bases and J by 2 bases. Germline V gives CDR1 LNHDA, CDR2 SQIVND (reference sequence). The CDR3 consists of 14 residues. The CDR3: CASHDRAYNSPLHF. CDR3 coding DNA: TGTGCCAGTCATGACAGGGCCTATAATTCACCCCTCCACTTT. The complete variable domain, with remaining parts taken from reference TRBV19 and TRBJ1-6, reads DGGITQSPKYLFRKEGQNVTLSCEQNLNHDAMYWYRQDPGQGLRLIYYSQIVNDFQKGDIAEGYSVSREKKESFPLTVTSAQKNPTAFYLCASHDRAYNSPLHFGNGTRLTVT.

This chain connects TRBV5-1 to TRBJ1-1; TRBD1 agrees at 8 bases. V was clipped by 4 bases and J by 4 bases; unmatched bases: 9. The germline V gene has CDR1 SGHRS and CDR2 YFSETQ. This CDR3 is 15 amino acids long. This CDR3 reads CASSTETGAFTEAFF. CDR3 bases: TGCGCCAGCAGCACAGAGACAGGGGCCTTCACTGAAGCTTTCTTT.

V gene TRBV21-1 combines with J gene TRBJ1-2. TRBV21-1 is listed as a pseudogene. CDR3 size: 12 residues. Here the CDR3 reads CASSKVGDGYTF. For the CDR3, the DNA is TGTGCCAGCAGCAAAGTCGGGGATGGCTACACCTTC.

The chain carries TRBV7-2 and TRBJ2-1, with 7 nucleotides matching TRBD1. The CDR3 has 16 amino acids. CDR1 and CDR2 from the germline V gene are SGHTA and FQGNSA. The trim removed 3 bases at V and 3 bases at J, leaving 8 bases unmatched. The CDR3 bases are TGTGCCAGCAGCTTTACCGGGACAGCTGTCTACAATGAGCAGTTCTTC. Its translation: CASSFTGTAVYNEQFF.

The V call is TRBV3-1 (or the pseudogene TRBV3-2), the J call TRBJ1-5, with 7 bases identical to TRBD1. The CDR3 is 18 amino acids. The germline V gene encodes CDR1 LGHDT and CDR2 YNNKEL (reference sequence). Trimming cost V 1 base and J 5 bases; bases outside gene matches: 14. The CDR3 region is CASSQAGESGQTYQPQHF. As DNA, the CDR3 is TGTGCCAGCAGCCAAGCCGGTGAGTCGGGACAGACCTATCAGCCCCAGCATTTT.

The chain recombines TRBV18 with TRBJ2-2; TRBD1 matches at 9 bases. The CDR3 has 14 amino acids. CDR1 and CDR2 from the germline V gene are KGHSH and LQKENI. The J segment lost 7 bases and the V segment lost 3 bases, leaving 3 bases of the junction unmatched. The CDR3 DNA sequence: TGTGCCAGCTCACCGGGACAGGGAGTCGGGGAGCTGTTTTTT. Protein: CASSPGQGVGELFF.

This clone was observed once. The chain uses TRBV6-1 and TRBJ1-5; TRBD1 is a possible D gene (5 bases). CDR1 MNHNS and CDR2 SASEGT come from the germline V gene. The CDR3 has 15 residues. V was shortened by 2 bases and J by 4 bases, with 12 bases between the two germline ends. The DNA of the CDR3 is TGTGCCAGCAGTGAAAATAGGGGCTTAAATCAGCCCCAGCATTTT. Protein product: CASSENRGLNQPQHF.

The chain has TRBV27 and TRBJ1-1; possibly TRBD1 for D (5 bases). The CDR3 runs to 18 residues. V was cut by 5 bases and J by 0 bases, with 22 bases left in between. Looked up from germline, CDR1 is MNHEY and CDR2 is SMNVEV (reference sequence). Written as DNA, the CDR3 is TGTGCCAGCAGTGCAAGGACACGCCTAAGTGGGCTGAACACTGAAGCTTTCTTT. Protein product: CASSARTRLSGLNTEAFF.

The gene calls are TRBV29-1 and TRBJ1-2; tentatively, D is TRBD1 (6 bases). Deletions cut 6 bases from V and 5 bases from J, with 13 bases between. CDR3 length equals 12 residues. Germline V gene data show CDR1 as SQVTM and CDR2 as ANQGSEA. In DNA, the CDR3 is TGCAGCGTAAACAGGGATGGGTATGGCTACACCTTC. This gives the protein CSVNRDGYGYTF.

This sequence joins TRBV27 and TRBJ1-1; tentatively, D is TRBD1 (6 bases). The CDR3 covers 15 residues. The V gene lost 0 bases and the J gene lost 7 bases, with 15 bases spanning the gap. Germline V CDR1 and CDR2: MNHEY, SMNVEV (reference sequence). CDR3 protein: CASSLSGEGVGEAFF. CDR3 sequence (DNA): TGTGCCAGCAGTTTATCGGGGGAGGGGGTAGGTGAAGCTTTCTTT.

The gene calls are TRBV9 and TRBJ2-5; D remains ambiguous. Germline V gives CDR1 SGDLS, CDR2 YYNGEE. There are 14 residues in the CDR3. Trimming removed 2 bases at V and 5 bases at J, with 13 bases between. CDR3 coding DNA: TGTGCCAGCAGCGTCCTCCCTAACGAGGAGACCCAGTACTTC. It encodes CASSVLPNEETQYF.

The rearrangement links TRBV29-1 to TRBJ1-5; no clear D. This CDR3 is built from 10 residues. Germline V gene sequence: CDR1 SQVTM, CDR2 ANQGSEA. CDR3 loop: CPGSNQPQHF. The CDR3 DNA follows: TGCCCGGGGAGCAATCAGCCCCAGCATTTT. Full variable domain (remainder filled in from reference TRBV29-1 and TRBJ1-5): SAVISQKPSRDICQRGTSLTIQCQVDSQVTMMFWYRQQPGQSLTLIATANQGSEATYESGFVIDKFPISRPNLTFSTLTVSNMSPEDSSIYLCPGSNQPQHFGDGTRLSIL.

The rearrangement joins TRBV10-3 to TRBJ1-1, with D tentatively TRBD1 (5 bases). CDR1 ENHRY and CDR2 SYGVKD come from the germline V gene. The V gene lost 7 bases and the J gene lost 5 bases, with 17 bases spanning the gap. This CDR3 has 14 amino acids. This CDR3 reads CAITRNQGGTEAFF. Here the CDR3 DNA reads TGTGCCATCACCAGAAACCAGGGAGGGACTGAAGCTTTCTTT.

The rearrangement joins TRBV28 to TRBJ1-3; no firm D call. Trimming pared 3 bases from V and 4 bases from J, leaving 16 bases between. The germline gives CDR1 MDHEN, CDR2 SYDVKM. This CDR3 is 16 amino acids long. CDR3 region: CASSFTRETGGNTIYF. For the CDR3, the DNA is TGTGCCAGCAGTTTTACACGAGAAACGGGGGGAAACACCATATATTTT.

The chain links TRBV6-6 to TRBJ1-4; 7 bases agree with TRBD1. CDR1 is MNHNY and CDR2 is SVGAGI in the germline V gene (reference sequence). This CDR3 is built from 16 residues. Unmatched junction bases numbered 7, after V lost 6 bases and J lost 0 bases. CDR3 in DNA: TGTGCCAGCAGCCATACAGGGGTCGCAACTAATGAAAAACTGTTTTTT. It codes for CASSHTGVATNEKLFF.